The present T cell receptor (beta chain) was sequenced within a study of regulatory T cells in long-lasting Graves disease. Overall study findings and caveats: Favoring TRBV28, TRBJ1-2 and TRBJ2-5 was a feature seen in persistent disease.

This clonotype occurred many times. Its antigen is still unknown. Germline CDR1 reads SQVTM; CDR2 reads ANQGSEA. The V gene lost 0 bases and the J gene lost 0 bases, with 9 bases spanning the gap. This CDR3 contains 14 residues. The time point here: newly diagnosed GD, antithyroid drugs for less than 3 months. Preparation of the TCR library used RNA extracted from PBMCs. Investigators prepared the TCR beta libraries by applying iRepertoire HTBI primers and Arm-PCR of CDR3 regions. TCRdb ran MiXCR on the multiplex PCR reads and lists one entry per CDR3 protein. This sample has approximately 480,000 distinct CDR3 sequences, with around 16% found just once. Separately, the same data were catalogued under a study of T cells in Graves' hyperthyroidism and ophthalmopathy. That work states: Patients were aged 18 to 65, had disease duration under 2 months, and had newly diagnosed hyperthyroidism.

The chain employs TRBV29-1 and TRBJ2-7; tentatively, D is TRBD2 (5 bases). The specimen comprised peripheral blood mononuclear cells (PBMCs), sampled at new diagnosis, from a patient treated with antithyroid drugs. This receptor was identified in a man aged 35-49 years with Graves disease. The CDR3 DNA sequence: TGCAGCGTTGAAGAAAGGACTTCCTCCTACGAGCAGTACTTC. Its protein is CSVEERTSSYEQYF.